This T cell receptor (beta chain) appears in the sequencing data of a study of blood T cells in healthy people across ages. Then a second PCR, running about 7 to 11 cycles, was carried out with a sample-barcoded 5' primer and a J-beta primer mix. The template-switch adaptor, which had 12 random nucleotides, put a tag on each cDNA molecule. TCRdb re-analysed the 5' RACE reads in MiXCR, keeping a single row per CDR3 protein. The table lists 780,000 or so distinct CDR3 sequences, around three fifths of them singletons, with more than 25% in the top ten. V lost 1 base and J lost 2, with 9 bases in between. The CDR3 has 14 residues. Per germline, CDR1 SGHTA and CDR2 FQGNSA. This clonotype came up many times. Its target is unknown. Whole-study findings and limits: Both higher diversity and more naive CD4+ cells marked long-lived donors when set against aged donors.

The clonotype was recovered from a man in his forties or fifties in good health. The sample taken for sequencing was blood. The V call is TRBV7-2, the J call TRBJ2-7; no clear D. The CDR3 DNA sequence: TGTGCCAGCAGCTTAGTGGGCACCGCCTACGAGCAGTACTTC. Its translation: CASSLVGTAYEQYF.